These 7 T cell receptor beta chains originate from one sample sequenced in a study of control samples from healthy donors and cancer patients. The method was immunoSEQ multiplex PCR; TCRdb's version includes in-frame clones alone and lacks a portion of them. The sample records 25,000 to 30,000 clones, around 90% being singletons. Sequencing was done on a sample of formalin-fixed, paraffin-embedded tissue. These receptors came from a female donor with melanoma.

V usage is TRBV6-5 and J usage is TRBJ1-3; TRBD1 matches at 8 bases. This CDR3 contains 15 residues. Germline CDR1 reads MNHEY; CDR2 reads SVGAGI. Germline trimming cut 8 bases from V and 0 bases from J; bases unmatched to any gene: 6. DNA for the CDR3: TGTGCCAGCTCGGACAGGGCCTCCTCTGGAAACACCATATATTTT. Protein: CASSDRASSGNTIYF.

This clone was seen a handful of times. V usage is TRBV19 and J usage is TRBJ1-6; 10 positions match TRBD1. V gave up 7 bases and J gave up 4 bases; unmatched junction bases: 10. The CDR3 totals 17 residues. Germline V lookup: CDR1 LNHDA, CDR2 SQIVND (reference sequence). This CDR3 reads CASNRAGQGLYNSPLHF. The CDR3 DNA is TGTGCCAGTAACCGGGCGGGACAGGGGTTGTATAATTCACCCCTCCACTTT.

This chain links TRBV7-2 with TRBJ2-2, with 10 bases lining up with TRBD2. V shed 5 bases, J shed 4 bases, and the junction held 13 bases outside the gene matches. The CDR3 is 18 amino acids. Germline-derived CDR1 and CDR2 are SGHTA and FQGNSA. CDR3 protein: CASSPRTLAGGATGELFF. CDR3 bases: TGTGCCAGCAGCCCTAGGACGTTAGCGGGAGGCGCCACCGGGGAGCTGTTTTTT.

V and J are TRBV30 and TRBJ2-2, with D possibly being TRBD2 (5 bases). V lost 5 bases and J lost 0, with 7 bases in between. Germline-derived CDR1 and CDR2 are GTSNPN and SVGIG (reference sequence). This CDR3 contains 13 residues. CDR3 DNA sequence: TGTGCCTGGGGACTTTCGAACACCGGGGAGCTGTTTTTT. This codes for CAWGLSNTGELFF.

J is TRBJ1-2 and V is TRBV5-4; D gene uncertain. V was cut by 0 bases and J by 5 bases, with 17 bases left in between. CDR3 size: 16 residues. In germline, CDR1 is SGHNT, CDR2 YYREEE (reference sequence). In DNA form, the CDR3 reads TGTGCCAGCAGCTTGGGTTCCGGCGGGAAACTATATGGCTACACCTTC. It is translated as CASSLGSGGKLYGYTF. Combining the CDR3 with reference TRBV5-4 and TRBJ1-2 gives the whole variable domain ETGVTQSPTHLIKTRGQQVTLRCSSQSGHNTVSWYQQALGQGPQFIFQYYREEENGRGNFPPRFSGLQFPNYSSELNVNALELDDSALYLCASSLGSGGKLYGYTFGSGTRLTVV.

The chain's CDR3 is CASRPPSGGYTF. The CDR3 DNA sequence: TGTGCCAGCCGACCGCCCAGCGGTGGCTACACCTTC. V usage is TRBV19 and J usage is TRBJ1-2; D not certain. The CDR3 sequence is 12 residues long. Trimming stripped 9 bases from V and 7 bases from J, with 15 bases between. The germline CDR1 and CDR2 sequences are LNHDA and SQIVND (reference sequence).

As DNA, the CDR3 is TGCAGCGTGACAGATCCCTACTATGGCTACACCTTC. Its translation is CSVTDPYYGYTF. The genes are TRBV29-1 and TRBJ1-2, with a tentative D call TRBD1 (5 bases). The CDR3 has 12 residues. Germline-derived CDR1 and CDR2 are SQVTM and ANQGSEA. Trimming took off 6 bases at V and 3 bases at J, with 11 bases between the two ends.